This T cell receptor (beta chain) is drawn from a study of TIL therapy for anti-PD-1-resistant metastatic lung cancer. Trimming cost V 4 bases and J 7 bases, with 13 bases left between them. Germline V gives CDR1 SGHTA, CDR2 FQGNSA. The CDR3 sequence is 13 residues long. Time point defined: pre-treatment sample, taken before nivolumab and TIL therapy. The immunoSEQ assay was v3. Using immunoSEQ multiplex PCR, the repertoire was profiled, and TCRdb retains in-frame clones only, with some absent. The data contain some 16,000 clones, around 70% of them singletons. The sample in question was blood, obtained at baseline. This TCR derives from a person aged 25 to 85 with non-small cell lung cancer. The chain uses TRBV7-2 and TRBJ1-1; possible D gene TRBD1, 5 bases. In DNA, the CDR3 is TGTGCCAGCAGCTGGGGCATTGATTTTGAAGCTTTCTTT. Protein: CASSWGIDFEAFF.